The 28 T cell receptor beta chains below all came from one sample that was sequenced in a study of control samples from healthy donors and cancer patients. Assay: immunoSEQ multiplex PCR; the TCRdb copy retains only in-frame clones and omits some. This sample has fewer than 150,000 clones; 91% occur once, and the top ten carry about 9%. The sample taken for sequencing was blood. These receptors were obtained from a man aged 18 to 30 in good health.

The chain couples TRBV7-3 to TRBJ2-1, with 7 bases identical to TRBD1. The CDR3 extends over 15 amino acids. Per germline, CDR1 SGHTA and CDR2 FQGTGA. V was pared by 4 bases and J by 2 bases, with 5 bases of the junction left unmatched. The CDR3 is CASSSAGGTYNEQFF. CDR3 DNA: TGTGCCAGCAGCTCGGCAGGGGGAACCTACAATGAGCAGTTCTTC.

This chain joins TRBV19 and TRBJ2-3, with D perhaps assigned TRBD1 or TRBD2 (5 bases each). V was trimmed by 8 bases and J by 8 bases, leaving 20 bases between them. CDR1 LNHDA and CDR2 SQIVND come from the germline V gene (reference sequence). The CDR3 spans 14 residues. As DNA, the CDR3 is TGTGCCAGTGGGACCGGACGGACACTCGGTACGCAGTATTTT. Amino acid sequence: CASGTGRTLGTQYF.

The CDR3 loop reads CASGGTAGSTDTQYF. The CDR3 DNA sequence: TGCGCCAGCGGAGGGACTGCCGGTAGCACAGATACGCAGTATTTT. The chain uses TRBV5-1 and TRBJ2-3, with a weak D call TRBD2 (6 bases). CDR1 and CDR2 (germline): SGHRS, YFSETQ. The CDR3 contains 15 residues. The V end was cut by 7 bases, the J end by 0 bases, with 15 bases between.

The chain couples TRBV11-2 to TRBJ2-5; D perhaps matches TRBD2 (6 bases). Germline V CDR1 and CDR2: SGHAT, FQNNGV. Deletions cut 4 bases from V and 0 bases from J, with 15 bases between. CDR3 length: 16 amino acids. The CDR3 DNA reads TGTGCCAGCAGCTCCCGCGGGACCCCGTACCAAGAGACCCAGTACTTC. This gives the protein CASSSRGTPYQETQYF.

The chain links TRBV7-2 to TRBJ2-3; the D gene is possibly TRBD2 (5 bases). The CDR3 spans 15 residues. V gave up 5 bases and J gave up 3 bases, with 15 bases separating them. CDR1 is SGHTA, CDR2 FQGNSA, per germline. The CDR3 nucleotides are TGTGCCAGCAGCCCCCGCCAGCGGACTACAGATACGCAGTATTTT. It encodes CASSPRQRTTDTQYF.

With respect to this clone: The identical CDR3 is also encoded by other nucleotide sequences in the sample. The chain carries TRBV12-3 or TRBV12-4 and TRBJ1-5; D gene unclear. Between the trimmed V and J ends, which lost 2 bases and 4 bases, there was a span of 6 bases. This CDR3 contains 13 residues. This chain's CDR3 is CASSLTGNQPQHF. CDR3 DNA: TGTGCCAGCAGTTTAACGGGGAATCAGCCCCAGCATTTT.

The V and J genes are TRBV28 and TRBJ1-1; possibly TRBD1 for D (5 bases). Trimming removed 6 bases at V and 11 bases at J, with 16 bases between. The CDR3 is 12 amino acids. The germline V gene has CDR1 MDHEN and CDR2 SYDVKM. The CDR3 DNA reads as TGTGCCAGCAGCGTACGAGGGGAAGGGGCTTTCTTT. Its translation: CASSVRGEGAFF.

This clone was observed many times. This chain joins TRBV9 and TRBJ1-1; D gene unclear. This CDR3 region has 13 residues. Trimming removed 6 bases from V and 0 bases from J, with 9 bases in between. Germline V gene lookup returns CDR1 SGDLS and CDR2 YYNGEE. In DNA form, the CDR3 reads TGTGCCAGCACGACGGTTCTGAACACTGAAGCTTTCTTT. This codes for CASTTVLNTEAFF.

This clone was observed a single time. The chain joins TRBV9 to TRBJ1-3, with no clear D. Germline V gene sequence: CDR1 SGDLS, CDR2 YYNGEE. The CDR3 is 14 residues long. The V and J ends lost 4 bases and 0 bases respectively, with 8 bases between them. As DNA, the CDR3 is TGTGCCAGCAGCCTTGGGAGCTCTGGAAACACCATATATTTT. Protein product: CASSLGSSGNTIYF.

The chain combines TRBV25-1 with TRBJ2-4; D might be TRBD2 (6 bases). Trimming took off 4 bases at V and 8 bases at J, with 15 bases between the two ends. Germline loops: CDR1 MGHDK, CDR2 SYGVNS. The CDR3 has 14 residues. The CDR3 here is CASSGRTGVDIQYF. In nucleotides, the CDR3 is TGTGCCAGCAGTGGTCGTACGGGGGTGGACATTCAGTACTTC.

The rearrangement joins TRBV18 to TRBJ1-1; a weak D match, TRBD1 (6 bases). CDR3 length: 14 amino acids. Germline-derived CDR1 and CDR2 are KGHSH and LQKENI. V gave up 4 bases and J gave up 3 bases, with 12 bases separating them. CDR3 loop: CASSQYRGHTEAFF. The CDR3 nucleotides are TGTGCCAGCTCACAGTACCGGGGGCACACTGAAGCTTTCTTT.

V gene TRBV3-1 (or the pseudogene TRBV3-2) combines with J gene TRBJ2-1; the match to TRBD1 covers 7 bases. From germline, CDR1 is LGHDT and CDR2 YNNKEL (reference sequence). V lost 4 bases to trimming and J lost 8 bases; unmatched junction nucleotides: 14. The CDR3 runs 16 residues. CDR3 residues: CASSPLQGLRDHEQFF. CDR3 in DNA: TGTGCCAGCAGCCCCCTACAGGGGCTTCGAGACCATGAGCAGTTCTTC.

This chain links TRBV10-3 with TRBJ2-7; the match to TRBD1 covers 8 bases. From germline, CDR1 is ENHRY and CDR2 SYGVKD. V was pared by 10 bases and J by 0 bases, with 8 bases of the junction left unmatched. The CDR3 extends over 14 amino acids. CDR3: CATSRDRSSYEQYF. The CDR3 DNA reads TGTGCCACCTCCCGGGACAGGAGCTCCTACGAGCAGTACTTC.

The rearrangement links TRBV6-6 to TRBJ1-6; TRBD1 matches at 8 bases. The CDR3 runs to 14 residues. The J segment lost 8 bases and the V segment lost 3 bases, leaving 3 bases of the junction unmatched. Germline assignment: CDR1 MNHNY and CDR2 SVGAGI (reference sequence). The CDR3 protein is CASSYTGGDSPLHF. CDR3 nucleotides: TGTGCCAGCAGTTATACAGGGGGGGATTCACCCCTCCACTTT.

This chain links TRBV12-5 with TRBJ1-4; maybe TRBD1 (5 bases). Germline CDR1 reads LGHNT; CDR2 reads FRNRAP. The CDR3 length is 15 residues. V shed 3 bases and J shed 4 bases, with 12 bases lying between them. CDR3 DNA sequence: TGTGCTAGTGGTTTTGGTTCCAGGGTTAATGAAAAACTGTTTTTT. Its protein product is CASGFGSRVNEKLFF.

CDR3 nucleotide sequence: TGTGCCACCAGTGATTTGCGGGACAAAGATACGCAGTATTTT. Translated: CATSDLRDKDTQYF. V and J are TRBV24-1 and TRBJ2-3, with D possibly matching TRBD1 (6 bases). Germline CDR1 reads KGHDR; CDR2 reads SFDVKD. The ends were cut back, 0 bases at V and 5 bases at J, with 8 bases in the middle. The CDR3 has 14 amino acids.

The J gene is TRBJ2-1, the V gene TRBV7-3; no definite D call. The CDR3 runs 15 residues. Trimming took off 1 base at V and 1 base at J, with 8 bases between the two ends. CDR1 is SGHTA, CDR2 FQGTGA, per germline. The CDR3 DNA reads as TGTGCCAGCAGCTTAATACTGGGGTCCTACAATGAGCAGTTCTTC. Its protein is CASSLILGSYNEQFF.

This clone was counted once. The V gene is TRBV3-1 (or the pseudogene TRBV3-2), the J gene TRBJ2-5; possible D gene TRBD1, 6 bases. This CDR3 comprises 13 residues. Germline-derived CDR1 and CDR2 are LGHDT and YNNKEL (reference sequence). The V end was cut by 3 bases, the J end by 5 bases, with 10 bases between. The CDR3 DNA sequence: TGTGCCAGCAGCCAGGGGGCTGTCGAGACCCAGTACTTC. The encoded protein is CASSQGAVETQYF.

In DNA, the CDR3 is TGTGCCAGCAGCCCACTTTTAGCGGGGGGCCTCACCGACAATGAGCAGTTCTTC. Translation gives CASSPLLAGGLTDNEQFF. V and J are TRBV14 and TRBJ2-1, with 10 nucleotides matching TRBD2. The J segment lost 5 bases and the V segment lost 4 bases, leaving 14 bases of the junction unmatched. The CDR3 has 18 amino acids. CDR1 and CDR2 from the germline V gene are SGHDN and FVKESK. Full variable domain (remainder filled in from reference TRBV14 and TRBJ2-1): EAGVTQFPSHSVIEKGQTVTLRCDPISGHDNLYWYRRVMGKEIKFLLHFVKESKQDESGMPNNRFLAERTGGTYSTLKVQPAELEDSGVYFCASSPLLAGGLTDNEQFFGPGTRLTVL.

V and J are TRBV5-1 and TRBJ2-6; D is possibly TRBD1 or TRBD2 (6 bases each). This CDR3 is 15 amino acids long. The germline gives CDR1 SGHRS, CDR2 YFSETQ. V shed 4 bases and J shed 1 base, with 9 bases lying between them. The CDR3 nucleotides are TGCGCCAGCAGCACGGGGGCTTCTGGGGCCAACGTCCTGACTTTC. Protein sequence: CASSTGASGANVLTF.

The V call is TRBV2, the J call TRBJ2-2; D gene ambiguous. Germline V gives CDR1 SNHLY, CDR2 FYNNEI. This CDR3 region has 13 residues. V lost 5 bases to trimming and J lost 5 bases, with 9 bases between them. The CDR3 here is CASSPGRTGELFF. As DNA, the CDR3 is TGTGCCAGCAGTCCCGGTAGGACCGGGGAGCTGTTTTTT. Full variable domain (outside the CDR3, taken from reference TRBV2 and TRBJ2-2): EPEVTQTPSHQVTQMGQEVILRCVPISNHLYFYWYRQILGQKVEFLVSFYNNEISEKSEIFDDQFSVERPDGSNFTLKIRSTKLEDSAMYFCASSPGRTGELFFGEGSRLTVL.

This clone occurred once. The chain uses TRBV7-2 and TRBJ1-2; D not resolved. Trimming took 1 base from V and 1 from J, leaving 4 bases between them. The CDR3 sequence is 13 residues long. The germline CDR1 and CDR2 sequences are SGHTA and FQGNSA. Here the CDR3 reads CASSLEVNYGYTF. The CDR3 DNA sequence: TGTGCCAGCAGCTTAGAGGTTAACTATGGCTACACCTTC.

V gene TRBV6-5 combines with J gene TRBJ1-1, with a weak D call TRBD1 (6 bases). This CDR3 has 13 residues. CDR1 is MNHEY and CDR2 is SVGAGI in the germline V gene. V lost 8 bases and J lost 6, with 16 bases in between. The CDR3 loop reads CASEGVSRSEAFF. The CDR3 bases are TGTGCCAGCGAGGGGGTAAGTCGTTCTGAAGCTTTCTTT.

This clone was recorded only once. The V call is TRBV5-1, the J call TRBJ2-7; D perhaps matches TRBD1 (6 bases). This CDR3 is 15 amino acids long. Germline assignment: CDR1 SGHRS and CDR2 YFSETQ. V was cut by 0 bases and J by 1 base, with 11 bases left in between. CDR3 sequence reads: CASSLETGLSYEQYF. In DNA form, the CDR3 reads TGCGCCAGCAGCTTGGAAACAGGGTTGTCCTACGAGCAGTACTTC. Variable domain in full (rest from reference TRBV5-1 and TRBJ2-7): KAGVTQTPRYLIKTRGQQVTLSCSPISGHRSVSWYQQTPGQGLQFLFEYFSETQRNKGNFPGRFSGRQFSNSRSEMNVSTLELGDSALYLCASSLETGLSYEQYFGPGTRLTVT.

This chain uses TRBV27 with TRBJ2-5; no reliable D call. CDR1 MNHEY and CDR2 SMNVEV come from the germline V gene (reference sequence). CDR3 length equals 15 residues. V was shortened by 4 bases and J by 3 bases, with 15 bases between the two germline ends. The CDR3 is CASSWGGRQEETQYF. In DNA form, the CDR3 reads TGTGCCAGCAGTTGGGGTGGAAGGCAGGAAGAGACCCAGTACTTC.

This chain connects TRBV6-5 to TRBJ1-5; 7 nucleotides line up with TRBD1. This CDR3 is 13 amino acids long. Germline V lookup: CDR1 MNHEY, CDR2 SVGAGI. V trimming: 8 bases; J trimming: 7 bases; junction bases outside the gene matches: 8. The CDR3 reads CASDRQGPQPQHF. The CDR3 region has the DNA TGTGCCAGCGATAGACAGGGCCCCCAGCCCCAGCATTTT.

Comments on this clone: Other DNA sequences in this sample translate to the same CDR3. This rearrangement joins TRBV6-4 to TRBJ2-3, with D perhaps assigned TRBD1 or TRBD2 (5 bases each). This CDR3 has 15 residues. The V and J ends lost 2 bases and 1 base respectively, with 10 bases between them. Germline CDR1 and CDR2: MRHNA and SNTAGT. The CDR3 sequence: CASSDTGTGTDTQYF. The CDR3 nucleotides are TGTGCCAGCAGTGACACGGGGACGGGCACAGATACGCAGTATTTT.

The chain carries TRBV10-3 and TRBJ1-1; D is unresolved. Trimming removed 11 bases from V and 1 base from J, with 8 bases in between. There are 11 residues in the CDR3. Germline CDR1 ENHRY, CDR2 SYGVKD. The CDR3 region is CAAGSNTEAFF. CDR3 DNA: TGTGCCGCGGGATCGAACACTGAAGCTTTCTTT.